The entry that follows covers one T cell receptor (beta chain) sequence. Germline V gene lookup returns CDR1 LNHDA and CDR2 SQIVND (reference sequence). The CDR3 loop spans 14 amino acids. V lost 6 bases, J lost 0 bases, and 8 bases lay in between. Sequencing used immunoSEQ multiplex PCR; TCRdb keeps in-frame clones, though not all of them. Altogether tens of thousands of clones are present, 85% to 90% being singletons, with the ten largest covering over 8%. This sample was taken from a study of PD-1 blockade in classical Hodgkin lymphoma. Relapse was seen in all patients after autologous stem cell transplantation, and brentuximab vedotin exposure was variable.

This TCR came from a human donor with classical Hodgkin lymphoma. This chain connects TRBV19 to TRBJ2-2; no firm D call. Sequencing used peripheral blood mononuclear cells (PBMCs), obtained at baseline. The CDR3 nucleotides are TGTGCCAGTAGCCCGGGCCCGAACACCGGGGAGCTGTTTTTT. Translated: CASSPGPNTGELFF.